A single sample is the source of the 14 T cell receptor beta chains below, sequenced in a study of shared clonotypes between healthy human individuals. Only in-frame clones appear in the TCRdb table, and some are missing; sequencing was by immunoSEQ multiplex PCR. This table has some 1.4 million clones, roughly 96% appearing once. Sequenced material: naive CD4+ T cells sorted from blood. The subset denotes: CD45RA+ positively selected. Receptors were obtained from a man aged 25-45 years in good health.

The chain recombines TRBV28 with TRBJ2-7; no clear D. Trimming pared 6 bases from V and 2 bases from J, leaving 11 bases between. Germline CDR1 reads MDHEN; CDR2 reads SYDVKM. The CDR3 contains 13 residues. CDR3 in DNA: TGTGCCAGCAGCGACCCTGAACCCTACGAGCAGTACTTC. This gives the protein CASSDPEPYEQYF. Full variable domain (outside the CDR3, taken from reference TRBV28 and TRBJ2-7): DVKVTQSSRYLVKRTGEKVFLECVQDMDHENMFWYRQDPGLGLRLIYFSYDVKMKEKGDIPEGYSVSREKKERFSLILESASTNQTSMYLCASSDPEPYEQYFGPGTRLTVT.

The chain couples TRBV7-9 to TRBJ2-7; 9 bases line up with TRBD2. Germline trimming cut 3 bases from V and 2 bases from J; bases unmatched to any gene: 5. There are 15 residues in the CDR3. The V gene's germline CDR1 is SEHNR and CDR2 FQNEAQ (reference sequence). The CDR3 loop is CASSFSGSRPYEQYF. In DNA, the CDR3 is TGTGCCAGCAGCTTTAGCGGGAGTCGCCCCTACGAGCAGTACTTC.

Turning to this clone: Other nucleotide sequences in the sample specify the same CDR3. The J gene is TRBJ2-6, the V gene TRBV5-1, with no clear D. The CDR3 is 14 residues long. Trimming removed 4 bases at V and 1 base at J, with 6 bases between. From germline, CDR1 is SGHRS and CDR2 YFSETQ. CDR3 protein: CASSPLSGANVLTF. The DNA of the CDR3 is TGCGCCAGCAGCCCCCTGTCTGGGGCCAACGTCCTGACTTTC. The full variable domain, with the rest looked up from reference TRBV5-1 and TRBJ2-6, is KAGVTQTPRYLIKTRGQQVTLSCSPISGHRSVSWYQQTPGQGLQFLFEYFSETQRNKGNFPGRFSGRQFSNSRSEMNVSTLELGDSALYLCASSPLSGANVLTFGAGSRLTVL.

The chain uses TRBV5-1 and TRBJ2-2, with 8 bases fitting TRBD1. The CDR3 runs 15 residues. Germline CDR1 is SGHRS and CDR2 is YFSETQ. The V segment lost 4 bases and the J segment 2 bases; nucleotides outside the gene matches: 4. The CDR3 DNA is TGCGCCAGCAGCACAACAGGGGGTAACACCGGGGAGCTGTTTTTT. Translating gives CASSTTGGNTGELFF.

This chain uses TRBV10-2 with TRBJ1-3; D ambiguous. With 8 bases removed from V and 1 base from J, the gap between germline ends came to 15 bases. Germline CDR1 is WSHSY and CDR2 is SAAADI. CDR3 length: 15 amino acids. This CDR3 is CASGSGKPSGNTIYF. The CDR3 DNA follows: TGCGCCAGCGGGTCAGGCAAACCATCTGGAAACACCATATATTTT.

The V call is TRBV7-8, the J call TRBJ2-7; 12 bases match TRBD1. Germline V lookup: CDR1 SGHVS, CDR2 FQNEAQ. The CDR3 spans 17 residues. J was trimmed by 0 bases and V by 4 bases; bases with no gene match: 7. CDR3 protein: CASSSSSGQGASYEQYF. The CDR3 DNA sequence: TGTGCCAGCAGCTCTTCGTCGGGACAGGGGGCCTCCTACGAGCAGTACTTC.

For this clone: The sample carries other DNA sequences with the same CDR3. V usage is TRBV14 and J usage is TRBJ2-1, with 7 bases matching TRBD2. CDR3 length equals 16 residues. Germline values: CDR1 SGHDN, CDR2 FVKESK. The J segment lost 0 bases and the V segment lost 0 bases, leaving 2 bases of the junction unmatched. The CDR3 DNA is TGTGCCAGCAGCCAAGACGGCGGGAGCTCCTACAATGAGCAGTTCTTC. This sequence encodes CASSQDGGSSYNEQFF.

This clone was observed once. The V and J genes are TRBV11-1 and TRBJ2-3, with D perhaps TRBD2 (6 bases). This CDR3 has 16 amino acids. Deletions cut 3 bases from V and 5 bases from J, with 18 bases between. Looked up from germline, CDR1 is SGHAT and CDR2 is FQDESV (reference sequence). CDR3 protein: CASSLWVGSTIDTQYF. The CDR3 nucleotides read TGTGCCAGCAGCTTGTGGGTCGGGAGTACAATAGATACGCAGTATTTT.

The chain combines TRBV7-9 with TRBJ2-3; TRBD2 matches at 8 bases. This CDR3 comprises 16 residues. Looked up from germline, CDR1 is SEHNR and CDR2 is FQNEAQ (reference sequence). Trimming at V came to 5 bases and at J to 0 bases, leaving 7 bases not matched to a gene. CDR3 bases: TGTGCCAGCAGCACCGGGACTAGGGGGAGCACAGATACGCAGTATTTT. Protein product: CASSTGTRGSTDTQYF.

The V and J genes are TRBV27 and TRBJ2-6; the match to TRBD1 covers 10 bases. Germline values: CDR1 MNHEY, CDR2 SMNVEV (reference sequence). V trimming: 6 bases; J trimming: 1 base; junction bases outside the gene matches: 9. This CDR3 contains 18 residues. The CDR3 here is CASSFLGTGVSGANVLTF. In DNA, the CDR3 is TGTGCCAGCAGCTTTTTGGGGACAGGGGTTTCTGGGGCCAACGTCCTGACTTTC.

The genes are TRBV7-9 and TRBJ1-1, with unresolved D. Trimming took 3 bases from V and 3 from J, leaving 17 bases between them. The CDR3 is made up of 16 amino acids. In germline, CDR1 is SEHNR, CDR2 FQNEAQ (reference sequence). The CDR3 coding sequence is TGTGCCAGCAGCTTCCCCGGCATCCAGGTTGACACTGAAGCTTTCTTT. Encoded protein: CASSFPGIQVDTEAFF.

The chain couples TRBV19 to TRBJ1-3; D might be TRBD1 (6 bases). The CDR3 sequence is 16 residues long. The V and J ends lost 6 bases and 0 bases respectively, with 15 bases between them. CDR1 and CDR2 from the germline V gene are LNHDA and SQIVND (reference sequence). In DNA, the CDR3 is TGTGCCAGTAGACCACTTGGACAGTCCTCTGGAAACACCATATATTTT. It specifies CASRPLGQSSGNTIYF. Full variable domain (rest looked up from reference TRBV19 and TRBJ1-3): DGGITQSPKYLFRKEGQNVTLSCEQNLNHDAMYWYRQDPGQGLRLIYYSQIVNDFQKGDIAEGYSVSREKKESFPLTVTSAQKNPTAFYLCASRPLGQSSGNTIYFGEGSWLTVV.

V gene TRBV2 combines with J gene TRBJ1-4; D call uncertain. The germline gives CDR1 SNHLY, CDR2 FYNNEI. The CDR3 spans 14 residues. Between the trimmed V and J ends, which lost 9 bases and 0 bases, there was a span of 11 bases. The CDR3 region is CASEERATNEKLFF. The CDR3 DNA sequence: TGTGCCAGTGAGGAAAGAGCAACTAATGAAAAACTGTTTTTT.

This sequence joins TRBV28 and TRBJ2-7; the match to TRBD1 covers 10 bases. The germline CDR1 and CDR2 sequences are MDHEN and SYDVKM. The CDR3 has 15 amino acids. Trimming cost V 2 bases and J 6 bases; bases outside gene matches: 7. Written as DNA, the CDR3 is TGTGCCAGCAGTTTAGTGGACAGGGGGTTCTCCGAGCAGTACTTC. This sequence encodes CASSLVDRGFSEQYF.